These 18 T cell receptor beta chains share one sample of origin, sequenced in a study of T-cell memory formation after mild COVID-19. TCRdb called the 5' RACE reads again in MiXCR, with one record for every CDR3 protein. The sample lists approximately 260,000 distinct CDR3 sequences, around 17% occurring once. Sample: PBMCs or a T cell subset sorted from them (not recorded which). The receptors were sampled from a man aged 18 to 29 who had mild COVID-19 (a few samples of this study predate the infection). Cell type and time point are not known.

A few counts support this clonotype. The chain links TRBV7-2 to TRBJ2-3, with D unclear. This CDR3 spans 14 amino acids. Germline V gene sequence: CDR1 SGHTA, CDR2 FQGNSA. Trimming removed 5 bases from V and 2 bases from J, with 11 bases in between. Written as DNA, the CDR3 is TGTGCCAGCAGCCCATCAAGGGTCACAGATACGCAGTATTTT. It specifies CASSPSRVTDTQYF.

This clonotype has more than one count but fewer than ten. The V and J genes are TRBV10-3 and TRBJ2-7; 8 bases align to TRBD2. The CDR3 sequence is 15 residues long. In germline, CDR1 is ENHRY, CDR2 SYGVKD. The V and J ends lost 2 bases and 1 base, in that order; junction bases with no gene match: 4. This CDR3 reads CAISEAAGASYEQYF. The CDR3 nucleotides read TGTGCCATCAGTGAGGCAGCGGGGGCTTCCTACGAGCAGTACTTC.

The rearrangement joins TRBV2 to TRBJ1-5, with D tentatively TRBD1 (5 bases). The CDR3 sequence is 12 residues long. Germline CDR1 is SNHLY and CDR2 is FYNNEI. V was clipped by 8 bases and J by 9 bases, with 14 bases between them. DNA of the CDR3: TGTGCCAGCGGGACTTCCCAGGGGCCCCAGCATTTT. This gives the protein CASGTSQGPQHF.

V usage is TRBV11-2 and J usage is TRBJ2-7, with 7 bases that match TRBD2. V gave up 3 bases and J gave up 0 bases; unmatched junction bases: 5. This CDR3 is built from 15 residues. Looked up from germline, CDR1 is SGHAT and CDR2 is FQNNGV. The CDR3 DNA is TGTGCCAGCAGCTTGAGCAGCGGGATCTCCTACGAGCAGTACGTC. This codes for CASSLSSGISYEQYV.

V is TRBV5-1 and J is TRBJ1-5; tentatively, D is TRBD1 (6 bases). V shed 4 bases and J shed 5 bases, with 13 bases lying between them. CDR3 size: 14 residues. Germline V CDR1 and CDR2: SGHRS, YFSETQ. This CDR3 reads CASSPRGAHQPQHF. CDR3 nucleotides: TGCGCCAGCAGCCCCAGGGGTGCCCATCAGCCCCAGCATTTT. Full variable domain (rest looked up from reference TRBV5-1 and TRBJ1-5): KAGVTQTPRYLIKTRGQQVTLSCSPISGHRSVSWYQQTPGQGLQFLFEYFSETQRNKGNFPGRFSGRQFSNSRSEMNVSTLELGDSALYLCASSPRGAHQPQHFGDGTRLSIL.

The V call is TRBV21-1, the J call TRBJ2-4; no check of the table's D call, TRBD2, against the DNA was made. TRBV21-1 is recorded as a pseudogene. The CDR3 sequence is 15 residues long. The CDR3 region has the DNA TGTGCCAGCAGTGAGAGGGTGACCAAAAAAAACATTCAGTACTTC. It encodes CASSERVTKKNIQYF.

The chain combines TRBV12-3 or TRBV12-4 with TRBJ1-2; TRBD1 aligns across 7 bases. The CDR3 is 14 residues long. Unmatched junction bases numbered 5, after V lost 7 bases and J lost 0 bases. The CDR3 region is CASTRDSPNYGYTF. DNA of the CDR3: TGTGCCAGCACCCGGGACAGTCCTAACTATGGCTACACCTTC.

This clonotype was detected only a few times. The chain uses TRBV6-2 or TRBV6-3 and TRBJ2-1, with D possibly being TRBD2 (6 bases). Trimming shortened V by 6 bases and J by 8 bases, and 14 bases separated the two germline ends. This CDR3 spans 13 amino acids. Germline CDR1 is MNHEY and CDR2 is SVGEGT. The CDR3 DNA is TGTGCCAGCAGAGATGGGACTGTATATGAGCAGTTCTTC. Translation: CASRDGTVYEQFF.

The chain recombines TRBV12-3 or TRBV12-4 with TRBJ2-7; TRBD1 matches 11 bases. The CDR3 loop spans 12 amino acids. The CDR3, as DNA: TGTGCCAGCAGTCCCTGGGGACAGGGGGTCGACGTC. It codes for CASSPWGQGVDV.

This clonotype was recorded a few times. As DNA, the CDR3 is TGCGCCAGCAGCTTGGAATTAGGCAGGGGGGAACGTGAGCAGTTCTTC. Translating it yields CASSLELGRGEREQFF. The chain employs TRBV5-1 and TRBJ2-1; D possibly corresponds to TRBD1 (7 bases). The CDR3 contains 16 residues. Germline V gene data show CDR1 as SGHRS and CDR2 as YFSETQ. V was trimmed by 0 bases and J by 9 bases, leaving 19 bases between them.

The genes are TRBV4-1 and TRBJ2-2; D remains ambiguous. V was cut by 0 bases and J by 0 bases, with 11 bases left in between. Germline values: CDR1 MGHRA, CDR2 YSYEKL. The CDR3 contains 17 residues. CDR3 residues: CASSQEGVRPNTGELFF. The DNA for the CDR3 is TGCGCCAGCAGCCAAGAGGGTGTACGACCGAACACCGGGGAGCTGTTTTTT.

The V gene is TRBV6-4, the J gene TRBJ2-7; D may be TRBD2 (6 bases). V lost 7 bases and J 0 bases, leaving 16 bases between the germline ends. Germline assignment: CDR1 MRHNA and CDR2 SNTAGT. The CDR3 sequence is 15 residues long. CDR3 coding DNA: TGTGCCAGCACCGCCCGGCGGGATCACTCCTACGAGCAGTACGTC. Its translation is CASTARRDHSYEQYV.

V usage is TRBV9 and J usage is TRBJ1-1, with D maybe TRBD1 (6 bases). This CDR3 is 15 amino acids long. In germline, CDR1 is SGDLS, CDR2 YYNGEE. With 4 bases removed from V and 6 bases from J, the gap between germline ends came to 19 bases. The DNA for the CDR3 is TGTGCCAGCAGCCCCCCGGGACACGGTACGGCTGAAGCTTTCTTT. The encoded protein is CASSPPGHGTAEAFF.

The genes are TRBV4-1 and TRBJ2-3; the match to TRBD2 covers 7 bases. The V gene's germline CDR1 is MGHRA and CDR2 YSYEKL. This CDR3 contains 16 residues. Trimming took 6 bases from V and 0 from J; bases not matched to a gene: 9. The CDR3 nucleotides read TGCGCCAGCAGACTGAATCCGGGACTAAGCACAGATACGCAGTATTTT. Amino acids: CASRLNPGLSTDTQYF.

This clonotype was found a few times. The CDR3 sequence: CASSPGAAALLRTNTIYF. The CDR3 DNA sequence: TGCGCCAGCAGCCCCGGGGCGGCAGCATTGCTTAGGACGAACACCATATATTTT. This chain uses TRBV5-1 with TRBJ1-3; tentative D call: TRBD1 (5 bases). Trimming cost V 4 bases and J 7 bases, with 27 bases left between them. Germline-derived CDR1 and CDR2 are SGHRS and YFSETQ. This CDR3 has 18 amino acids.

The chain uses TRBV5-1 and TRBJ2-1, with 10 nucleotides matching TRBD2. From germline, CDR1 is SGHRS and CDR2 YFSETQ. The CDR3 totals 15 residues. V lost 2 bases and J lost 8; bases outside the gene matches: 7. The CDR3 bases are TGCGCCAGCAGCTTAGCGGGGGGGCCCTGGGATGAGCAGTTCTTC. Amino acid sequence: CASSLAGGPWDEQFF.

This clonotype has only a few counts. The chain joins TRBV12-3 or TRBV12-4 to TRBJ1-5, with a possible D match to TRBD1 (6 bases). The CDR3 is 14 amino acids. Deletions cut 0 bases from V and 13 bases from J, with 16 bases between. The CDR3 region is CASSLAETGVPQHF. The CDR3, as DNA: TGTGCCAGCAGTTTAGCGGAGACAGGCGTCCCGCAGCATTTT.

This clonotype was seen a handful of times. This sequence joins TRBV7-9 and TRBJ1-2, with TRBD1 as a possible D gene (5 bases). Between the trimmed V and J ends, which lost 7 bases and 8 bases, there was a span of 20 bases. This CDR3 comprises 14 residues. Per germline, CDR1 SEHNR and CDR2 FQNEAQ (reference sequence). The CDR3 nucleotides read TGTGCCAGCACCATCACCGGGACCTTAGGCGGCTACACCTTC. Amino acids: CASTITGTLGGYTF.